This TCR beta chain was retrieved from a study of neurological immune-mediated disorders. This clonotype was seen many times. The antigen remains unidentified. Notes on the study in general: HTLV-1-associated myelopathy had the most TCR clonal expansion, and multiple sclerosis had the least, less than healthy controls.

5'RACE with 10-nucleotide random UMIs generated the cDNA. TCRdb redid the calling of the 5' RACE reads with MiXCR, one entry per CDR3 protein. The table records around 33,000 distinct CDR3 sequences, roughly 7.3% of them present only once. Sequencing was carried out using PBMCs. The receptor was derived from a woman in her 40s in good health.

Written as DNA, the CDR3 is TGTGCCAGCAGTTTATCGCAGGAGAGCTCCTACGAGCAGTACGTC. Encoded protein: CASSLSQESSYEQYV. This chain joins TRBV27 and TRBJ2-7; D unclear. V gave up 0 bases and J gave up 0 bases, with 9 bases separating them. Germline V CDR1 and CDR2: MNHEY, SMNVEV (reference sequence). CDR3 size: 15 residues.